This T cell receptor beta chain was sequenced for a study of persistence of HIV-infected CD4 T cells. The immunoSEQ assay was version 4, run in survey mode. The protocol was immunoSEQ multiplex PCR, while the TCRdb copy is restricted to in-frame clones and leaves out a portion. Of more than 25,000 clones in the sample, over 65% were seen once. As regards this clone: The antigen is unknown. The sample has other DNA sequences that encode this CDR3 too.

Cells were stimulated with CMV-infected fibroblast lysates at 8.5 to 10 ug/mL. CD40L-negative CD69-negative CD45RO-high memory CD4+ T cells were sorted as populations depleted of antigen-responding cells. V shed 0 bases and J 0 bases; nucleotides not matched to a gene: 8. Germline CDR1 is LGHDT and CDR2 is YNNKEL (reference sequence). The CDR3 loop spans 18 amino acids. This chain joins TRBV3-1 (or the pseudogene TRBV3-2) and TRBJ2-1; 7 bases match TRBD2. The sequence came from an adult woman with HIV who was CMV-seropositive. Material: CD4+ T cells sorted from PBMCs after approximately 19-hour stimulation, obtained from a patient who received antiretroviral therapy. The CDR3 region has the DNA TGTGCCAGCAGCCAAGATCTCCCCGGGGGGAGCTCCTACAATGAGCAGTTCTTC. Amino acid sequence: CASSQDLPGGSSYNEQFF.